The rows below give T cell receptor beta chains drawn from one sample of a study of T cell responses to AZD1222 COVID-19 vaccine. Repertoires were generated with immunoSEQ multiplex PCR, while TCRdb's copy carries only in-frame clones and drops some. The sample shows about 100,000 clones, about 85% of them seen only once. The source was peripheral blood, collected on day 0 of AZD1222 vaccination. The receptors come from an adult in good health. Each CDR3 is given with its conserved first and last residue. The D gene is left open where the match is weak. Part of the rows lack a size; the others show once, few, many or a class for expanded clones.

CDR3nt	CDR3aa	d_gene	len	v_gene	j_gene	abundance
TGTGCCAGCAGCCAACCCCGGACAACCAATGAGCAGTTCTTC	CASSQPRTTNEQFF	-	14	TRBV14	TRBJ2-1	-
TGTGCCAGCAGTTGGACCGGCTGGAACACTGAAGCTTTCTTT	CASSWTGWNTEAFF	-	14	TRBV28	TRBJ1-1	-
TGCGCCAGCAGCTTGGTGGCAGGGCCCTCTTACGAGCAGTACTTC	CASSLVAGPSYEQYF	-	15	TRBV5-1	TRBJ2-7	-
TGTGCCAGCAGCCCCACTTGGACAGACAATCAGCCCCAGCATTTT	CASSPTWTDNQPQHF	-	15	TRBV7-2	TRBJ1-5	-
TGTGCCAGCAGCCTAGCGGGGACAGATACGCAGTATTTT	CASSLAGTDTQYF	TRBD2	13	TRBV2	TRBJ2-3	-
TGTGCCAGCAGCCAAGGGGGGAGGACCATGAACACTGAAGCTTTCTTT	CASSQGGRTMNTEAFF	-	16	TRBV3-1/TRBV3-2	TRBJ1-1	-
TGTGCCAGCAGCCAGACTAGCGGGAGCCACAATGAGCAGTTCTTC	CASSQTSGSHNEQFF	TRBD2	15	TRBV7-9	TRBJ2-1	-
TGTGCCAGCAGCTCCCGGCCCGAACGACAGGGGAATAATGAAAAACTGTTTTTT	CASSSRPERQGNNEKLFF	TRBD1	18	TRBV7-8	TRBJ1-4	-
TGCGCCAGCACAGAGGACCCCAACAGAGGGGACACCGGGGAGCTGTTTTTT	CASTEDPNRGDTGELFF	-	17	TRBV5-1	TRBJ2-2	-
TGTGCCAGCAGCCCCTCACAGGCCTCTGGGATTCTGTTTTTT	CASSPSQASGILFF	-	14	TRBV7-2	TRBJ1-4	-
TGCAGCGTTGAGGGGGGCGGAGGCTATGGCTACACCTTC	CSVEGGGGYGYTF	-	13	TRBV29-1	TRBJ1-2	-
TGTGCCAGCAGCTTTGGCCTGAACACCGGGGAGCTGTTTTTT	CASSFGLNTGELFF	-	14	TRBV7-2	TRBJ2-2	-
TGTGCCAGCAGCTTATTCCCCCGAAGGCCGATCAGCGCCTACGAGCAGTACTTC	CASSLFPRRPISAYEQYF	-	18	TRBV11-2	TRBJ2-7	-
TGTGCCAGCAAAAGCGGCAGGGGGACTTCTGAAGCTTTCTTT	CASKSGRGTSEAFF	TRBD1	14	TRBV2	TRBJ1-1	few
TGTGCCAGCAGCTTGTTGACAGGGAATGAGCAGTTCTTC	CASSLLTGNEQFF	TRBD1	13	TRBV5-6	TRBJ2-1	-
TGTGCCAGCAGCCGCGCCTTAGGCGGGGCGAACACAGATACGCAGTATTTT	CASSRALGGANTDTQYF	-	17	TRBV3-1/TRBV3-2	TRBJ2-3	-
TGTGCCAGCAGTTTCCAACCGCAGGGGGGAGCTTTCTTT	CASSFQPQGGAFF	TRBD1	13	TRBV12-3/TRBV12-4	TRBJ1-1	once
TGTGCCAGCAGCTTAGGGCAGGGGAATGGCTACACCTTC	CASSLGQGNGYTF	-	13	TRBV7-3	TRBJ1-2	-
TGTGCCGTTCGGGGCGGAGGGTCACCCCTCCACTTT	CAVRGGGSPLHF	-	12	TRBV2	TRBJ1-6	-
TGTGCCAGTGAACGACAGGGGAGCAATCAGCCCCAGCATTTT	CASERQGSNQPQHF	TRBD1	14	TRBV19	TRBJ1-5	-
TGTGCCAGTAGTGCCAACAGGGGGGGCACTGAAGCTTTCTTT	CASSANRGGTEAFF	TRBD1	14	TRBV19	TRBJ1-1	-
TGTGCCAGCAGCCAAGATCACCGGACGGAGGGTTCCTATGGCTACACCTTC	CASSQDHRTEGSYGYTF	-	17	TRBV3-1/TRBV3-2	TRBJ1-2	-
TGTGCCAGCGGAACAGGGAATGCTGAAGCTTTCTTT	CASGTGNAEAFF	-	12	TRBV7-3	TRBJ1-1	-
TGTGCCAGCAGCGTAGGGACAGCCTATAATGAAAAACTGTTTTTT	CASSVGTAYNEKLFF	-	15	TRBV9	TRBJ1-4	once
TGTGCCAGCAGCCCCGGGGGCACCGGCTCCTACAATGAGCAGTTCTTC	CASSPGGTGSYNEQFF	-	16	TRBV7-3	TRBJ2-1	-
TGTGCCAGCAGCCAAGATTCCGGGGGCCTTTTGAATGAGCAGTTCTTC	CASSQDSGGLLNEQFF	-	16	TRBV4-2	TRBJ2-1	-
TGCGCCAGCAGCTTGGTCGCGACAGGGCTTAATGAGCAGTTCTTC	CASSLVATGLNEQFF	TRBD1	15	TRBV5-1	TRBJ2-1	-
TGTGCCAGCAGTCCGATCTCCGGGACAGGGCCCTACGAGCAGTACTTC	CASSPISGTGPYEQYF	TRBD1	16	TRBV27	TRBJ2-7	-
TGTGCCAGCAGTTTATCAGGACAGGGCACAGATACGCAGTATTTT	CASSLSGQGTDTQYF	TRBD1	15	TRBV28	TRBJ2-3	once
TGTGCCAGCAGTAGGTCCGTCCTCTACGAGCAGTACTTC	CASSRSVLYEQYF	-	13	TRBV28	TRBJ2-7	once
TGTGCCAGCGCCCCAGGGGGCCCCAAAAACATTCAGTACTTC	CASAPGGPKNIQYF	TRBD1	14	TRBV27	TRBJ2-4	-
TGCAGCGTTGAAGACGGGAATGGCCCCTCCTACGAGCAGTACTTC	CSVEDGNGPSYEQYF	-	15	TRBV29-1	TRBJ2-7	-
TGCAGCGTCCCCCGGGGCTCTGGAGAGACCCAGTACTTC	CSVPRGSGETQYF	-	13	TRBV29-1	TRBJ2-5	-
TGTGCCAGCAGTTACATGGGTACTAGCACAGATACGCAGTATTTT	CASSYMGTSTDTQYF	-	15	TRBV6-5	TRBJ2-3	-
TGTGCCAGCAGCCCGGGGACTAGCGCCGAGCAGTACTTC	CASSPGTSAEQYF	TRBD2	13	TRBV7-6	TRBJ2-7	-
TGTGCCAGCAGCCCCCGTCAGCGGGGGGGCTCAGATACGCAGTATTTT	CASSPRQRGGSDTQYF	TRBD2	16	TRBV11-2	TRBJ2-3	-
TGCGCCAGTACCGGGACAGATAGATATGGCTACACCTTC	CASTGTDRYGYTF	TRBD1	13	TRBV4-3	TRBJ1-2	-
TGTGCCAGCAGCCCGGGGGCCAGCGGGGGGGCCGGAGACATTCAGTACTTC	CASSPGASGGAGDIQYF	TRBD2	17	TRBV11-3	TRBJ2-4	-
TGTGCCAGCAGCCTGGACAGGGGGTTTTCGGACAACGATGAGCAGTTCTTC	CASSLDRGFSDNDEQFF	TRBD1	17	TRBV5-5	TRBJ2-1	few
TGTGCCAGCAGCGCCGCCGGGACAGGGCCCTACGAGCAGTACTTC	CASSAAGTGPYEQYF	TRBD1	15	TRBV9	TRBJ2-7	few
TGTGCCAGCAGCCAGTATTTCGGCCTAGCGGGAGGCTACAATGAGCAGTTCTTC	CASSQYFGLAGGYNEQFF	TRBD2	18	TRBV14	TRBJ2-1	once
TGTGCCAGCAACGCTTCGGGTCAGCCCCAGCATTTT	CASNASGQPQHF	-	12	TRBV6-5	TRBJ1-5	-
TGTGCCAGCAGTTACTTACAGGGTAACCGTCCAGATACGCAGTATTTT	CASSYLQGNRPDTQYF	-	16	TRBV6-6	TRBJ2-3	-
TGTGCCAGCAGCCAAGATACAGTCTTCCATGCAACTAATGAAAAACTGTTTTTT	CASSQDTVFHATNEKLFF	-	18	TRBV14	TRBJ1-4	-
TGTGCCAGCAGCCAAGATAAGGGCTCCTACAATGAGCAGTTCTTC	CASSQDKGSYNEQFF	-	15	TRBV4-2	TRBJ2-1	-
TGTGCCAGCAGCCAGGGACTAGCGGGGGTCAATGAGCAGTTCTTC	CASSQGLAGVNEQFF	TRBD2	15	TRBV11-3	TRBJ2-1	-
TGTGCCAGCAGTGACCGGGACAGGGGGGATAATTCACCCCTCCACTTT	CASSDRDRGDNSPLHF	TRBD1	16	TRBV28	TRBJ1-6	-
TGTGCCTGGATGGCTAGCGGGGATACGCAGTATTTT	CAWMASGDTQYF	TRBD2	12	TRBV30	TRBJ2-3	-
TGTGCCAGCAGCCTCACAGGGGGCGCGGGTTCACCCCTCCACTTT	CASSLTGGAGSPLHF	TRBD1	15	TRBV11-2	TRBJ1-6	-
TGTGCCAGCTCACCACTAACCGACAGGGGGTCAACTGAAGCTTTCTTT	CASSPLTDRGSTEAFF	TRBD1	16	TRBV3-1/TRBV3-2	TRBJ1-1	medium-sized
TGTGCCAGCTCACCATTCTCGTCTGGTCTCGGGGTTCACGGGGAGCTGTTTTTT	CASSPFSSGLGVHGELFF	-	18	TRBV18	TRBJ2-2	-
TGTGCCAGCCTCGATCGTATTAACTATGGCTACACCTTC	CASLDRINYGYTF	-	13	TRBV28	TRBJ1-2	-
TGTGCCAGCAGGTTACTAGCGGGAGGGTCGGATACGCAGTATTTT	CASRLLAGGSDTQYF	TRBD2	15	TRBV27	TRBJ2-3	-
TGTGCCAGCAGCTTAGCATTATCGGGAGGGATGGCCGGGGAGCTGTTTTTT	CASSLALSGGMAGELFF	TRBD2	17	TRBV11-3	TRBJ2-2	-
TGTGCCACCAGTGATCCGGGACAGAGCACAGATACGCAGTATTTT	CATSDPGQSTDTQYF	TRBD1	15	TRBV24-1	TRBJ2-3	-
TGTGCCAGCAGCTTGGAAATAGCTGAAAAACTGTTTTTT	CASSLEIAEKLFF	-	13	TRBV5-5	TRBJ1-4	-